The 9 T cell receptor beta chains reported below all come from one sample, sequenced in a study of T-cell memory formation after mild COVID-19. MiXCR, run by TCRdb on the 5' RACE reads, gives a single entry per CDR3 protein. The sample carries approximately 300,000 distinct CDR3 sequences, 7.5% to 9.5% recorded once. Material for sequencing was PBMCs or a T cell subset sorted from them (not recorded which). The source of these receptors is a man aged 18 to 30 who had mild COVID-19 (a few samples of this study predate the infection). Cell type and time point are not known.

This clonotype appeared a few times. V and J are TRBV5-5 and TRBJ2-1; D uncertain. Germline V gene lookup returns CDR1 SGHKS and CDR2 YYEKEE (reference sequence). The CDR3 contains 14 residues. Trimming cost V 7 bases and J 4 bases, with 15 bases left between them. DNA of the CDR3: TGTGCCAGCTCCCCATGGGTCTCATACAATGAGCAGTTCTTC. It encodes CASSPWVSYNEQFF.

The V gene is TRBV4-3, the J gene TRBJ1-1; D uncertain. V lost 1 base and J 3 bases, leaving 3 bases between the germline ends. The CDR3 is 12 amino acids. Looked up from germline, CDR1 is LGHNA and CDR2 is YSLEER. CDR3 region: CASSQGDTEAFF. CDR3 DNA sequence: TGCGCCAGCAGCCAAGGGGACACTGAAGCTTTCTTT.

This clonotype was observed a few times. The rearrangement joins TRBV5-1 to TRBJ2-1; the D is unclear. The CDR3 runs to 12 residues. Germline V gene lookup returns CDR1 SGHRS and CDR2 YFSETQ. V lost 3 bases and J lost 6, with 7 bases in between. The CDR3 coding sequence is TGCGCCAGCAGCTGGCCGCCCAATGAGCAGTTCTTC. Protein: CASSWPPNEQFF.

The V gene is TRBV6-6, the J gene TRBJ2-1, with D possibly TRBD2 on 6 matching bases. The CDR3 has 16 residues. Germline V gives CDR1 MNHNY, CDR2 SVGAGI (reference sequence). The V end lost 5 bases, the J end lost 10 bases, and 24 bases lay between the germline ends. CDR3 bases: TGTGCCAGCAGTCCCTCGGGACTCTCCGCTATGAGGGAGCAGTTCTTC. Protein product: CASSPSGLSAMREQFF.

There are a few counts of this clonotype. V is TRBV5-6 and J is TRBJ2-5, with D maybe TRBD2 (6 bases). The CDR3 consists of 15 residues. The ends were cut back, 0 bases at V and 5 bases at J, with 14 bases in the middle. CDR1 SGHDT and CDR2 YYEEEE come from the germline V gene. The CDR3 region is CASSLAGGATETQYF. The CDR3 coding sequence is TGTGCCAGCAGCTTGGCCGGAGGGGCCACGGAGACCCAGTACTTC.

This clonotype showed up many times. The chain couples TRBV7-9 to TRBJ2-1; D might be TRBD1 (6 bases). Germline-derived CDR1 and CDR2 are SEHNR and FQNEAQ (reference sequence). This CDR3 has 14 amino acids. V was shortened by 3 bases and J by 7 bases, with 13 bases between the two germline ends. CDR3 sequence (DNA): TGTGCCAGCAGCTTCGCCCCAGGGGTAAATGAGCAGTTCTTC. Encoded protein: CASSFAPGVNEQFF.

This chain links TRBV29-1 with TRBJ2-5; possibly TRBD1 or TRBD2 for D (5 bases each). The V gene lost 7 bases and the J gene lost 5 bases, with 20 bases spanning the gap. The CDR3 spans 14 residues. Per germline, CDR1 SQVTM and CDR2 ANQGSEA. CDR3 coding DNA: TGCAGCGGGGGCCCCGGGCCGGGGATGGAGACCCAGTACTTC. Protein product: CSGGPGPGMETQYF. Variable domain in full (rest from reference TRBV29-1 and TRBJ2-5): SAVISQKPSRDICQRGTSLTIQCQVDSQVTMMFWYRQQPGQSLTLIATANQGSEATYESGFVIDKFPISRPNLTFSTLTVSNMSPEDSSIYLCSGGPGPGMETQYFGPGTRLLVL.

This clonotype appeared many times. CDR3 in DNA: TGTGCCAGCAGTGAGAGTAGCGGGGGTCCGGATGAGCAGTTCTTC. It is translated as CASSESSGGPDEQFF. J is TRBJ2-1 and V is TRBV6-1; 9 nucleotides align to TRBD2. This CDR3 is 15 amino acids long. V dropped 3 bases and J dropped 8; count of bases not matched to a gene: 8. CDR1 is MNHNS, CDR2 SASEGT, per germline.

This clonotype was observed many times. The chain carries TRBV7-6 and TRBJ2-1, with TRBD2 matching 12 bases. Trimming at V came to 4 bases and at J to 7 bases, leaving 11 bases not matched to a gene. Germline CDR1 SGHVS, CDR2 FNYEAQ. This CDR3 has 17 residues. CDR3 region: CASSSTLLAGGLNEQFF. For the CDR3, the DNA is TGTGCCAGCAGCTCAACTTTACTAGCGGGGGGTCTGAATGAGCAGTTCTTC.